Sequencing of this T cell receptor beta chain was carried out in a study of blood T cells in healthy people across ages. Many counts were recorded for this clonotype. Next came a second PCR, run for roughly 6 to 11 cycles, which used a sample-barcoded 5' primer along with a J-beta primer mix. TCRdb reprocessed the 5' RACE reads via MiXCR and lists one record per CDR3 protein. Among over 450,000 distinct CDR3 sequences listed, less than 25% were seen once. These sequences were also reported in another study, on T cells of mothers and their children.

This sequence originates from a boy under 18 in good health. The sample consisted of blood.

The CDR3 DNA reads as TGTGCCAGCAGGCTCCAGGGGTTTGGGAATGAAAAACTGTTTTTT. It specifies CASRLQGFGNEKLFF. The gene calls are TRBV12-3 or TRBV12-4 and TRBJ1-4, with TRBD1 as a possible D gene (6 bases). The CDR3 has 15 residues. Trimming took off 6 bases at V and 5 bases at J, with 16 bases between the two ends.